The following is a T cell receptor beta chain sequence with its context. Method: immunoSEQ multiplex PCR; TCRdb's copy keeps in-frame clones and lacks some. This table has 140,000 to 150,000 clones, 75% to 80% appearing once. The data were taken from a study of cytotoxic CD8 clonotypes in ibrutinib-treated CLL. This CDR3 is built from 13 residues. Germline-derived CDR1 and CDR2 are GTSNPN and SVGIG (reference sequence). The V end was cut by 3 bases, the J end by 5 bases, with 13 bases between. The sequence derives from a human donor with chronic lymphocytic leukemia. The chain has TRBV30 and TRBJ1-1; D unclear. The source was PBMCs, collected after 24 months of ibrutinib treatment. The chain's CDR3 is CAWSVRFLTEAFF. DNA for the CDR3: TGTGCCTGGAGCGTCAGGTTTCTAACTGAAGCTTTCTTT.